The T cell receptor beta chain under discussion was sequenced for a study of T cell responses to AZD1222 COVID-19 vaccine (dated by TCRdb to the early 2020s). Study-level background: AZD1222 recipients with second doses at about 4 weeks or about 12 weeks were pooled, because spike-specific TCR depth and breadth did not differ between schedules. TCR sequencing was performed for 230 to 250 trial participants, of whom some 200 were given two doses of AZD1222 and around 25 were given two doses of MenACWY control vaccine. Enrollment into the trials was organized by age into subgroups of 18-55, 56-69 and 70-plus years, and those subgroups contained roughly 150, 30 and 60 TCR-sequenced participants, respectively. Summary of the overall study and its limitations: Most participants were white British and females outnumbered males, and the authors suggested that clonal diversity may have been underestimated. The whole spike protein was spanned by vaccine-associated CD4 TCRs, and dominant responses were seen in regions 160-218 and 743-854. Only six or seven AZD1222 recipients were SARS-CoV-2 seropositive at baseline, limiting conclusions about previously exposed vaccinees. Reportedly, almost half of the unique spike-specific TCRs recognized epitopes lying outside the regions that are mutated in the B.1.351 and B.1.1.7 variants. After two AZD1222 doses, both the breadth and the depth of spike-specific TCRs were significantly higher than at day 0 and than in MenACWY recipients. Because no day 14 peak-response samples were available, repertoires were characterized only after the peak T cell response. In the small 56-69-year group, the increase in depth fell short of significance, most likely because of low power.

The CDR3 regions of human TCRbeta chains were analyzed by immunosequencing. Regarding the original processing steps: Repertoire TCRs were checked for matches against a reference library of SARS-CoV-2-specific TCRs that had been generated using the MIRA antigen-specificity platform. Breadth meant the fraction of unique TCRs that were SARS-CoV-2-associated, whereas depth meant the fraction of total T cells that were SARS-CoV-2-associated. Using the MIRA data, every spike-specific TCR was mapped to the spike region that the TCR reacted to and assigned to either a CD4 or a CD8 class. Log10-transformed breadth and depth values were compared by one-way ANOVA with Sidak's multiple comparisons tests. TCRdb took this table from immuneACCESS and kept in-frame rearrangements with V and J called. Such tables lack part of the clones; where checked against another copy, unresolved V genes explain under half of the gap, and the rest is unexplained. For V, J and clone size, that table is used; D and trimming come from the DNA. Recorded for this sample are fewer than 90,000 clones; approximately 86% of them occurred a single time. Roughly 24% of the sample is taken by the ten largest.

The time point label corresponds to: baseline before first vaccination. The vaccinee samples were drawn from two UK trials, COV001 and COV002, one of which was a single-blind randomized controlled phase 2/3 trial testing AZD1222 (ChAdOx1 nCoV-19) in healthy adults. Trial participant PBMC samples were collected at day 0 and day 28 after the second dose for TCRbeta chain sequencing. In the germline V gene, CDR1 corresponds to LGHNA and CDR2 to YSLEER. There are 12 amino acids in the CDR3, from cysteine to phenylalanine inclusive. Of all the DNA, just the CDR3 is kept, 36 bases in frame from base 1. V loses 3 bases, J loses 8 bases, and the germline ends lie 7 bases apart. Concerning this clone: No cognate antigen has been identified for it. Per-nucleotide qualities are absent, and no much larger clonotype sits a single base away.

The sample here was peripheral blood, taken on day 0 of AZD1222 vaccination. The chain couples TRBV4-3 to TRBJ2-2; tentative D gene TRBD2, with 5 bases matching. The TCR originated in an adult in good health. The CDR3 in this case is CASSQRRGELFF. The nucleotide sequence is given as TGCGCCAGCAGCCAGAGGAGGGGGGAGCTGTTTTTT.